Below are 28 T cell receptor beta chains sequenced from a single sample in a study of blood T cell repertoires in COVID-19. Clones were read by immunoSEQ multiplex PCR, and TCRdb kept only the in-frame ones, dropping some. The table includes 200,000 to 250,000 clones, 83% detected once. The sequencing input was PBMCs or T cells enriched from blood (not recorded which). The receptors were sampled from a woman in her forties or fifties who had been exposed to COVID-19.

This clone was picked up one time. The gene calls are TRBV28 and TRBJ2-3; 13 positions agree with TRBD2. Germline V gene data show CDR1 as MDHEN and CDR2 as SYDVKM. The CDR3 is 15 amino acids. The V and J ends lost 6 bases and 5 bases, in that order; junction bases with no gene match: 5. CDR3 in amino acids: CASRGTSGAGDTQYF. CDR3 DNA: TGTGCCAGCAGGGGGACTAGCGGGGCTGGAGATACGCAGTATTTT. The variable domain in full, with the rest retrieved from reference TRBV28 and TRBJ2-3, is DVKVTQSSRYLVKRTGEKVFLECVQDMDHENMFWYRQDPGLGLRLIYFSYDVKMKEKGDIPEGYSVSREKKERFSLILESASTNQTSMYLCASRGTSGAGDTQYFGPGTRLTVL.

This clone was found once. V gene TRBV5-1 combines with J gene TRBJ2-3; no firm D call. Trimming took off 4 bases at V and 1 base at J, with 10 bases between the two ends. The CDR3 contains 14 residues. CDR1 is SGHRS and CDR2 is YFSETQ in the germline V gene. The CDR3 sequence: CASSISSGTDTQYF. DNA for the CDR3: TGCGCCAGCAGCATAAGCTCGGGCACAGATACGCAGTATTTT.

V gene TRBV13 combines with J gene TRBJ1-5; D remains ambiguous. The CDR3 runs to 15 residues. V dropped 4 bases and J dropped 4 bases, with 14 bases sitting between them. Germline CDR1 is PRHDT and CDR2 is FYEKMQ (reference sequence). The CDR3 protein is CASSSRLEANQPQHF. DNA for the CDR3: TGTGCCAGCAGCTCCCGCCTCGAGGCAAATCAGCCCCAGCATTTT.

CDR3 region: CASSQVVGGLETQYF. For the CDR3, the DNA is TGTGCCAGCAGCCAAGTGGTGGGGGGGCTGGAGACCCAGTACTTC. The chain carries TRBV3-1 (or the pseudogene TRBV3-2) and TRBJ2-5; a weak D match, TRBD2 (7 bases). Trimming pared 1 base from V and 5 bases from J, leaving 14 bases between. Germline V lookup: CDR1 LGHDT, CDR2 YNNKEL (reference sequence). The CDR3 length is 15 residues.

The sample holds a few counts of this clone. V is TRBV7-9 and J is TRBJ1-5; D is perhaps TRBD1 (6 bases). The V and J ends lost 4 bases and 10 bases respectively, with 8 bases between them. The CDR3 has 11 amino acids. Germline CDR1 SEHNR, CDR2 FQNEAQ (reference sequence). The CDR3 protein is CASSSRGPQHF. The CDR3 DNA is TGTGCCAGCAGCTCCAGGGGACCCCAGCATTTT.

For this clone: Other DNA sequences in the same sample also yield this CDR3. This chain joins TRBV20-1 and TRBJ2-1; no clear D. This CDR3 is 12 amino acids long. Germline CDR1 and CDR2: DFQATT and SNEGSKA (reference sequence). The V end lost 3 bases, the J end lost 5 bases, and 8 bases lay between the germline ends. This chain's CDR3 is CSASLRDNEQFF. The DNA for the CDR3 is TGCAGTGCTAGTTTACGGGACAATGAGCAGTTCTTC.

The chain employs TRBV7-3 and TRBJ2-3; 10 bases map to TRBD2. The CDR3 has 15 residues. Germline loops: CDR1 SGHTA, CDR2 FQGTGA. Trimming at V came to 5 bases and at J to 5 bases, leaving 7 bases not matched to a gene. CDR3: CASSVAGGSKDTQYF. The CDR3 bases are TGTGCCAGCAGCGTAGCGGGGGGTTCGAAAGATACGCAGTATTTT.

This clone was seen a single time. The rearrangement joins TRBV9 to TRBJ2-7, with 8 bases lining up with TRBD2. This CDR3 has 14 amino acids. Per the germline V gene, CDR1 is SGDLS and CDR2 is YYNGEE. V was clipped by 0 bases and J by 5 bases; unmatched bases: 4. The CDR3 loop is CASSVAGGQDEQYF. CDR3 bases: TGTGCCAGCAGCGTAGCGGGGGGGCAGGACGAGCAGTACTTC.

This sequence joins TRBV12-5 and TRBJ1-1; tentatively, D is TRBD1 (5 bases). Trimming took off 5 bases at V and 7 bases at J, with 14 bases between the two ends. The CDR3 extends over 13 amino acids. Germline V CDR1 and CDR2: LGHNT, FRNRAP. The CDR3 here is CASGTGHFGEAFF. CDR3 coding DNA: TGTGCTAGTGGTACCGGACATTTCGGTGAAGCTTTCTTT.

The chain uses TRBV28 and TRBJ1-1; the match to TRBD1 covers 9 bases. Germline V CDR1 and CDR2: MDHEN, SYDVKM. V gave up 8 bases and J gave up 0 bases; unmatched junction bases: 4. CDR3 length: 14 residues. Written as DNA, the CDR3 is TGTGCCAGCCAGAGGACAGGGGTGAACACTGAAGCTTTCTTT. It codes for CASQRTGVNTEAFF.

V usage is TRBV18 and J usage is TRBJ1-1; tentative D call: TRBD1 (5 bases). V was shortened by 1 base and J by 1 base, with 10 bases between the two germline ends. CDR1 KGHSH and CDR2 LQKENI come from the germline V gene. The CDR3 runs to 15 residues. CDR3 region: CASSPRQGGNTEAFF. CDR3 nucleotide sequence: TGTGCCAGCTCACCACGTCAGGGAGGGAACACTGAAGCTTTCTTT.

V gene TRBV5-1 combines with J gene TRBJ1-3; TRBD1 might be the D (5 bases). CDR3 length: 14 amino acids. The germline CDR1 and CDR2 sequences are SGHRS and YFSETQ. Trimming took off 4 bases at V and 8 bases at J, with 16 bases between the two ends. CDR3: CASSPGGRSDTIYF. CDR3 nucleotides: TGCGCCAGCAGCCCGGGGGGGAGAAGTGACACCATATATTTT.

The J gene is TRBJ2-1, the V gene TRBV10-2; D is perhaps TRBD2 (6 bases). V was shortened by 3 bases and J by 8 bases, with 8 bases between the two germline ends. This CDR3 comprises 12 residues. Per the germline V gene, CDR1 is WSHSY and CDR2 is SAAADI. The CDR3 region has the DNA TGCGCCAGCAGTGATAGGAGGGATGAGCAGTTCTTC. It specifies CASSDRRDEQFF.

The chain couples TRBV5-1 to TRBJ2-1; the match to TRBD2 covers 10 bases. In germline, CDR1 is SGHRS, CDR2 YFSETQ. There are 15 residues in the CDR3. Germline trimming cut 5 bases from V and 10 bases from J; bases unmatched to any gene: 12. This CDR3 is CASRDKLAGRREQFF. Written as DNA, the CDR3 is TGCGCCAGCAGGGATAAACTAGCGGGAAGAAGGGAGCAGTTCTTC.

CDR3: CASSLKGAGDTEAFF. The CDR3 DNA follows: TGTGCCAGCAGCTTAAAGGGGGCCGGGGACACTGAAGCTTTCTTT. The chain couples TRBV7-9 to TRBJ1-1, with 7 bases matching TRBD1. The germline V gene has CDR1 SEHNR and CDR2 FQNEAQ (reference sequence). This CDR3 contains 15 residues. V shed 2 bases and J 3 bases; nucleotides not matched to a gene: 6.

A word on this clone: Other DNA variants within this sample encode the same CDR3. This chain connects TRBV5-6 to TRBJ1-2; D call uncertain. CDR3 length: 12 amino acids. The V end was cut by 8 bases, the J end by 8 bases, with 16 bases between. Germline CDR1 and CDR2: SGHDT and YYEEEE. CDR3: CASSREGHGYTF. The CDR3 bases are TGTGCCAGTTCACGGGAAGGGCACGGCTACACCTTC. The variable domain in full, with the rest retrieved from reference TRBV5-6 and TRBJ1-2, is DAGVTQSPTHLIKTRGQQVTLRCSPKSGHDTVSWYQQALGQGPQFIFQYYEEEERQRGNFPDRFSGHQFPNYSSELNVNALLLGDSALYLCASSREGHGYTFGSGTRLTVV.

CDR3 in amino acids: CASYLQGETANYGYTF. The CDR3 DNA is TGTGCCAGCTACCTCCAGGGGGAGACAGCTAACTATGGCTACACCTTC. The chain uses TRBV2 and TRBJ1-2; 7 nucleotides agree with TRBD1. Per germline, CDR1 SNHLY and CDR2 FYNNEI. CDR3 size: 16 residues. The ends lost 8 bases at V and 0 bases at J; junction bases unmatched: 12. The variable domain in full, completed from reference TRBV2 and TRBJ1-2, reads EPEVTQTPSHQVTQMGQEVILRCVPISNHLYFYWYRQILGQKVEFLVSFYNNEISEKSEIFDDQFSVERPDGSNFTLKIRSTKLEDSAMYFCASYLQGETANYGYTFGSGTRLTVV.

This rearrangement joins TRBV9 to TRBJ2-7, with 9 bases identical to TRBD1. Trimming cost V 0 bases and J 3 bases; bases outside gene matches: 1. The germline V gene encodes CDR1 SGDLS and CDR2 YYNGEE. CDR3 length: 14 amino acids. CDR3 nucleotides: TGTGCCAGCAGCGTAGCGGGACAGGGCTACGAGCAGTACTTC. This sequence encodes CASSVAGQGYEQYF.

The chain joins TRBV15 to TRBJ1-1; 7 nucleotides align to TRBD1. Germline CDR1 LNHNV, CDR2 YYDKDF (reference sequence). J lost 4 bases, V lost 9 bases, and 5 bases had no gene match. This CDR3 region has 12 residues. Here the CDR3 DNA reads TGTGCCACTCGGGGACAGTCCACTGAAGCTTTCTTT. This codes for CATRGQSTEAFF.

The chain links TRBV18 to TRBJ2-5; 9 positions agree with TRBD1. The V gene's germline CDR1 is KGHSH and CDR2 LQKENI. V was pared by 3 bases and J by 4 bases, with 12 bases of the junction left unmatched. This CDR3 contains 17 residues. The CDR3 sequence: CASSPQGTGKGGETQYF. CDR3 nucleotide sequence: TGTGCCAGCTCACCCCAAGGGACAGGGAAAGGTGGAGAGACCCAGTACTTC.

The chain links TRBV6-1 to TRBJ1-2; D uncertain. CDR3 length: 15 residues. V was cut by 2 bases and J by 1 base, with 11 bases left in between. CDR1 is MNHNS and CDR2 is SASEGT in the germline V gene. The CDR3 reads CASSEWNSLNYGYTF. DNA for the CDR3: TGTGCCAGCAGTGAATGGAACAGCCTTAACTATGGCTACACCTTC.

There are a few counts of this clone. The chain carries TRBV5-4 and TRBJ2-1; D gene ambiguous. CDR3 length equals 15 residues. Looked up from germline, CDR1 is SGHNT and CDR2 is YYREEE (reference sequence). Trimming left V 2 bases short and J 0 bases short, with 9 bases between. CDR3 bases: TGTGCCAGCAGCTTCGACAAAAGCTCCTACAATGAGCAGTTCTTC. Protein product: CASSFDKSSYNEQFF.

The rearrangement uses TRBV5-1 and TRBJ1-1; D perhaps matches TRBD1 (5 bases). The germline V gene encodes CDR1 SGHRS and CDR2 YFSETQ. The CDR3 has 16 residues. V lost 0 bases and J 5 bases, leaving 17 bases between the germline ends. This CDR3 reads CASSLVIPGLGTEAFF. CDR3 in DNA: TGCGCCAGCAGCTTGGTAATCCCGGGACTAGGAACTGAAGCTTTCTTT.

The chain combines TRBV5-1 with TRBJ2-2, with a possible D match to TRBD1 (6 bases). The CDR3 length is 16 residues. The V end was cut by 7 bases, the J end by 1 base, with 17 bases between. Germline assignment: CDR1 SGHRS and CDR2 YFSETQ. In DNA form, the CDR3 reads TGCGCCAGCCGACACGGACAGATACTGAACACCGGGGAGCTGTTTTTT. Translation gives CASRHGQILNTGELFF. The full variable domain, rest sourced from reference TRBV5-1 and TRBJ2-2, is KAGVTQTPRYLIKTRGQQVTLSCSPISGHRSVSWYQQTPGQGLQFLFEYFSETQRNKGNFPGRFSGRQFSNSRSEMNVSTLELGDSALYLCASRHGQILNTGELFFGEGSRLTVL.

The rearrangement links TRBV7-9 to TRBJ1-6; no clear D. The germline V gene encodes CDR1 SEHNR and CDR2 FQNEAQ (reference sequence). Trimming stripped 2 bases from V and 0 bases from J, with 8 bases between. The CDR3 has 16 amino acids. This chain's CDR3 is CASSLTLSSYNSPLHF. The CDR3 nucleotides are TGTGCCAGCAGCTTAACCCTGAGCTCCTATAATTCACCCCTCCACTTT.

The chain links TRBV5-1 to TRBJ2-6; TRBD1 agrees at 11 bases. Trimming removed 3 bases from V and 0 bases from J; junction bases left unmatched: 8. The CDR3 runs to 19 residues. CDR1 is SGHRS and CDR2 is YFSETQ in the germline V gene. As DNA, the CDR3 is TGCGCCAGCAGCTACTCACCTGGGACAGGGGGCTCTGGGGCCAACGTCCTGACTTTC. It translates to CASSYSPGTGGSGANVLTF.

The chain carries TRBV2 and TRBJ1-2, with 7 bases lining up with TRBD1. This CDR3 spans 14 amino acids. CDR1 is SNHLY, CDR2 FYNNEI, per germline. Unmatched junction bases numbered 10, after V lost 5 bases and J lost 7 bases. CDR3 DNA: TGTGCCAGCAGTTTTGACAGGGATAAGGGTGGCTACACCTTC. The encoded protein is CASSFDRDKGGYTF.

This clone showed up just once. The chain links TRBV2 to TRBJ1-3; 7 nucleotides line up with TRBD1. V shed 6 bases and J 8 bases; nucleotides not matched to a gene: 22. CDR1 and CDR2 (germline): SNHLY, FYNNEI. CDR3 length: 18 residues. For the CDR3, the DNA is TGTGCCAGCAGCGACAGGGTCCGACGCTTTCGACGGGGAGACACCATATATTTT. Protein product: CASSDRVRRFRRGDTIYF.